The source of this TCR beta chain is a study of beta chain features in type 1 diabetes. The authors reverse transcribed all of the isolated RNA, so sequencing captured expressed TCRB transcripts. Assay used: immunoSEQ multiplex PCR; TCRdb lists only in-frame clones, some missing. The sample records 120,000 to 150,000 clones, roughly a tenth being singletons. Germline values: CDR1 KGHSY, CDR2 FQNENV. CDR3 size: 16 residues. Trimming at V came to 4 bases and at J to 3 bases, leaving 11 bases not matched to a gene. Study-wide points: The naive, central memory and Treg TCRB repertoires looked more alike in patients than they did in healthy donors.

On this clone itself: Its antigen is still unknown.

The V call is TRBV16, the J call TRBJ2-5, with 7 bases identical to TRBD1. Sequencing input: naive CD4+ T cells from blood. The TCR comes from a man between 18 and 29 years old in good health. DNA of the CDR3: TGTGCCAGCAGCCCACGACCTCGACAGGGAGAAGAGACCCAGTACTTC. This encodes CASSPRPRQGEETQYF.